Following are 16 T cell receptor beta chains from one sample sequenced in a study of OX40 agonist ivuxolimab in advanced cancers. TCRdb's table, derived via immunoSEQ multiplex PCR, lists solely in-frame clones and lacks some. The data show tens of thousands of clones, with approximately 86% seen just once and approximately 11% held by the top ten. The sequences come from CD4+ or CD8+ T cells sorted from blood, collected in a trial of the OX40 agonist ivuxolimab. Source of these receptors: an adult with an advanced solid tumor such as melanoma, head and neck, liver or kidney cancer.

This chain links TRBV5-6 with TRBJ1-1; unclear D gene. The germline V gene encodes CDR1 SGHDT and CDR2 YYEEEE. V shed 9 bases and J shed 0 bases, with 9 bases lying between them. This CDR3 contains 12 residues. The CDR3 DNA is TGTGCCACGGCCGCGTTGAACACTGAAGCTTTCTTT. As protein: CATAALNTEAFF.

The V call is TRBV7-3, the J call TRBJ2-3, with 9 bases identical to TRBD2. From germline, CDR1 is SGHTA and CDR2 FQGTGA. This CDR3 is built from 16 residues. Trimming removed 2 bases from V and 6 bases from J; junction bases left unmatched: 9. As DNA, the CDR3 is TGTGCCAGCAGCTTACTCGCTAGCGGGGTGATTGATACGCAGTATTTT. It codes for CASSLLASGVIDTQYF.

This clone was observed a single time. J is TRBJ2-5 and V is TRBV6-4; TRBD1 matches at 7 bases. This CDR3 has 15 amino acids. V shed 0 bases, J shed 7 bases, and the junction held 8 bases outside the gene matches. Germline V lookup: CDR1 MRHNA, CDR2 SNTAGT. CDR3: CASSDSPGGPGTQYF. The CDR3 DNA follows: TGTGCCAGCAGTGACTCACCAGGGGGACCGGGGACCCAGTACTTC.

The chain joins TRBV9 to TRBJ2-5; D might be TRBD1 (5 bases). Trimming cost V 0 bases and J 0 bases, with 9 bases left between them. CDR1 and CDR2 from the germline V gene are SGDLS and YYNGEE. This CDR3 has 15 amino acids. The CDR3, as DNA: TGTGCCAGCAGCGTAGAGGGGTCTTACCAAGAGACCCAGTACTTC. This gives the protein CASSVEGSYQETQYF.

The chain joins TRBV11-1 to TRBJ2-1, with 7 bases identical to TRBD2. The CDR3 has 13 residues. Per the germline V gene, CDR1 is SGHAT and CDR2 is FQDESV (reference sequence). V was pared by 0 bases and J by 7 bases, with 0 bases of the junction left unmatched. DNA for the CDR3: TGTGCCAGCAGCTTAGCAGCGGGAAATGAGCAGTTCTTC. Translating gives CASSLAAGNEQFF. The full variable domain, its missing parts supplied by reference TRBV11-1 and TRBJ2-1, is EAEVAQSPRYKITEKSQAVAFWCDPISGHATLYWYRQILGQGPELLVQFQDESVVDDSQLPKDRFSAERLKGVDSTLKIQPAELGDSAMYLCASSLAAGNEQFFGPGTRLTVL.

This clone appeared a few times. The chain carries TRBV2 and TRBJ1-1, with D unresolved. The CDR3 length is 12 residues. Trimming left V 2 bases short and J 5 bases short, with 6 bases between. Germline V gene data show CDR1 as SNHLY and CDR2 as FYNNEI. As DNA, the CDR3 is TGTGCCAGCAGTGAATGGGTAACTGAAGCTTTCTTT. This sequence encodes CASSEWVTEAFF.

This sequence joins TRBV7-9 and TRBJ1-2, with D hard to call. CDR1 and CDR2 from the germline V gene are SEHNR and FQNEAQ (reference sequence). V was clipped by 4 bases and J by 3 bases, with 15 bases between them. This CDR3 spans 15 amino acids. CDR3 DNA sequence: TGTGCCAGCAGCTCATCAGGCCCCGGGGACTATGGCTACACCTTC. Protein sequence: CASSSSGPGDYGYTF.

V gene TRBV7-9 combines with J gene TRBJ1-1, with D perhaps matching TRBD1 (5 bases). From germline, CDR1 is SEHNR and CDR2 FQNEAQ (reference sequence). The V gene lost 8 bases and the J gene lost 5 bases, with 15 bases spanning the gap. This CDR3 spans 13 amino acids. The CDR3 region has the DNA TGTGCCAGCGATTCCGGGACTAGGACTGAAGCTTTCTTT. This codes for CASDSGTRTEAFF.

This clone occurred a few times. The chain carries TRBV15 and TRBJ1-2; 8 positions agree with TRBD1. Germline V gives CDR1 LNHNV, CDR2 YYDKDF (reference sequence). This CDR3 contains 14 residues. The V gene end was trimmed by 0 bases and the J gene end by 14 bases; junction bases not matched to a gene: 11. The CDR3 DNA sequence: TGTGCCACCAGCAGAGACTCACAGGGGGGAATAGTTACCTTC. Protein: CATSRDSQGGIVTF.

The chain is built from TRBV11-2 and TRBJ1-2; TRBD1 matches at 8 bases. Trimming removed 3 bases from V and 4 bases from J; junction bases left unmatched: 4. The CDR3 contains 14 residues. Germline V lookup: CDR1 SGHAT, CDR2 FQNNGV. CDR3 residues: CASSFTGGSYGYTF. DNA for the CDR3: TGTGCCAGCAGCTTCACAGGGGGTTCCTATGGCTACACCTTC. Full variable domain (missing parts from reference TRBV11-2 and TRBJ1-2): EAGVAQSPRYKIIEKRQSVAFWCNPISGHATLYWYQQILGQGPKLLIQFQNNGVVDDSQLPKDRFSAERLKGVDSTLKIQPAKLEDSAVYLCASSFTGGSYGYTFGSGTRLTVV.

This rearrangement joins TRBV5-1 to TRBJ1-1; no clear D gene. V was clipped by 2 bases and J by 6 bases, with 11 bases between them. Germline CDR1 reads SGHRS; CDR2 reads YFSETQ. This CDR3 is 13 amino acids long. The CDR3 nucleotides are TGCGCCAGCAGCTTAGGGCTGAAGTCTGAAGCTTTCTTT. Translated: CASSLGLKSEAFF.

The chain employs TRBV6-5 and TRBJ1-4; possible D gene TRBD1, 5 bases. V shed 2 bases and J shed 8 bases, with 12 bases lying between them. Germline CDR1 and CDR2: MNHEY and SVGAGI. CDR3 length equals 14 residues. CDR3 bases: TGTGCCAGCAGTTACGACGGGGGGGGAGAAAAACTGTTTTTT. It specifies CASSYDGGGEKLFF.

Only one count was recorded for this clone. The rearrangement links TRBV7-9 to TRBJ2-5; 10 bases agree with TRBD2. Germline CDR1 reads SEHNR; CDR2 reads FQNEAQ (reference sequence). The CDR3 is 15 residues long. Germline trimming cut 5 bases from V and 5 bases from J; bases unmatched to any gene: 8. The CDR3 here is CASSQREGASETQYF. Here the CDR3 DNA reads TGTGCCAGCAGCCAGCGGGAGGGGGCAAGTGAGACCCAGTACTTC.

The table lists this clone with a few counts. This chain uses TRBV29-1 with TRBJ1-2, with D perhaps matching TRBD1 (5 bases). Germline CDR1 SQVTM, CDR2 ANQGSEA. CDR3 length: 14 residues. V was clipped by 6 bases and J by 4 bases, with 18 bases between them. The DNA of the CDR3 is TGCAGCGTCGAGGGGCAGGGTGTACCCTATGGCTACACCTTC. It encodes CSVEGQGVPYGYTF.

The chain links TRBV6-5 to TRBJ1-3; D remains ambiguous. V shed 5 bases and J shed 0 bases, with 8 bases lying between them. The CDR3 extends over 14 amino acids. Germline CDR1 reads MNHEY; CDR2 reads SVGAGI. For the CDR3, the DNA is TGTGCCAGCAGTAAGGGTTTCTCTGGAAACACCATATATTTT. Translated: CASSKGFSGNTIYF.

As concerns this clone: Other DNA sequences in this sample translate to the same CDR3. The rearrangement joins TRBV30 to TRBJ1-1; D perhaps matches TRBD1 (5 bases). The CDR3 extends over 13 amino acids. V was shortened by 0 bases and J by 1 base, with 6 bases between the two germline ends. Germline CDR1 is GTSNPN and CDR2 is SVGIG (reference sequence). The CDR3 region is CAWSVGGNTEAFF. The CDR3, as DNA: TGTGCCTGGAGTGTTGGGGGGAACACTGAAGCTTTCTTT.